One sample yielded the 19 T cell receptor beta chains listed below, sequenced in a study of monozygotic twins with inflammatory bowel disease. TCRdb reprocessed the 5' RACE reads; each CDR3 protein has one entry and no DNA is given. The sample has nearly 450,000 distinct CDR3 sequences. The sequencing sample was made of blood. These receptors originate from a human donor with ulcerative colitis or Crohn's disease, or a healthy co-twin of an affected twin (not recorded which).

The rearrangement joins TRBV5-6 to TRBJ1-4. CDR3 length: 13 residues. Looked up from germline, CDR1 is SGHDT and CDR2 is YYEEEE. The CDR3 here is CASSVWSNEKLFF.

The chain uses TRBV28 and TRBJ1-1; lacking DNA, the TRBD1 call made by TCRdb goes unchecked. CDR3 length: 13 amino acids. The germline V gene has CDR1 MDHEN and CDR2 SYDVKM. CDR3 amino acids: CAERGQGDTEAFF.

V and J are TRBV10-3 and TRBJ2-3. The CDR3 has 15 amino acids. Germline V gene lookup returns CDR1 ENHRY and CDR2 SYGVKD. The CDR3 sequence is CAISDLELPTDTQYF.

This chain joins TRBV6-5 and TRBJ1-2; TCRdb indicates TRBD1, and absent DNA this call remains unverified. In germline, CDR1 is MNHEY, CDR2 SVGAGI. The CDR3 is made up of 13 amino acids. CDR3 region: CASSRQPTKSYTF.

This chain's CDR3 is CASSSGQSKYEQYF. V is TRBV5-4 and J is TRBJ2-7; TCRdb proposes TRBD1, but this gene call is untestable without DNA. The CDR3 sequence is 14 residues long. Per germline, CDR1 SGHNT and CDR2 YYREEE (reference sequence).

This sequence joins TRBV19 and TRBJ2-7. Germline V gives CDR1 LNHDA, CDR2 SQIVND (reference sequence). CDR3 length: 12 residues. CDR3 sequence reads: CASSNGAYEQYF. The full variable domain, completed using reference TRBV19 and TRBJ2-7, is DGGITQSPKYLFRKEGQNVTLSCEQNLNHDAMYWYRQDPGQGLRLIYYSQIVNDFQKGDIAEGYSVSREKKESFPLTVTSAQKNPTAFYLCASSNGAYEQYFGPGTRLTVT.

The J gene is TRBJ1-4, the V gene TRBV7-2; the TRBD1 assignment by TCRdb is unverifiable without DNA. CDR1 is SGHTA and CDR2 is FQGNSA in the germline V gene. The CDR3 extends over 16 amino acids. CDR3 protein: CASSWIPGQGLEKLFF.

This chain connects TRBV11-2 to TRBJ1-2; TCRdb's D call, TRBD1, is unchecked because there is no DNA. CDR3 length: 15 residues. Germline loops: CDR1 SGHAT, CDR2 FQNNGV. The CDR3 loop is CASSFNQGADYGYTF.

The chain uses TRBV4-3 and TRBJ2-2. Germline V CDR1 and CDR2: LGHNA, YSLEER. This CDR3 has 18 residues. CDR3 sequence: CASSPDWAAGTNTGELFF.

The rearrangement joins TRBV27 to TRBJ2-6. The CDR3 covers 15 residues. The germline V gene encodes CDR1 MNHEY and CDR2 SMNVEV (reference sequence). The CDR3 loop reads CASSSYTSRANVLTF.

The gene calls are TRBV27 and TRBJ2-2; TCRdb's D gene call, TRBD2, goes unchecked for lack of DNA. This CDR3 is built from 17 residues. CDR1 and CDR2 (germline): MNHEY, SMNVEV (reference sequence). The CDR3 loop is CASSRLAGGRGTGELFF.

Here the CDR3 reads CASTEFTDTQYF. The chain recombines TRBV6-1 with TRBJ2-3. This CDR3 has 12 amino acids. Germline-derived CDR1 and CDR2 are MNHNS and SASEGT.

CDR3 amino acids: CASSSAGTGGSRGGWNEQFF. This sequence joins TRBV28 and TRBJ2-1; the TCRdb call, TRBD1, lacks DNA for checking. The CDR3 is 20 amino acids. Germline V CDR1 and CDR2: MDHEN, SYDVKM. Drawing the rest from reference TRBV28 and TRBJ2-1, the complete variable domain is DVKVTQSSRYLVKRTGEKVFLECVQDMDHENMFWYRQDPGLGLRLIYFSYDVKMKEKGDIPEGYSVSREKKERFSLILESASTNQTSMYLCASSSAGTGGSRGGWNEQFFGPGTRLTVL.

This rearrangement joins TRBV5-5 to TRBJ1-6; TCRdb indicates TRBD1, and absent DNA this call remains unverified. Germline CDR1 reads SGHKS; CDR2 reads YYEKEE (reference sequence). The CDR3 extends over 14 amino acids. CDR3 residues: CASSFRQGYSPLHF.

This rearrangement joins TRBV5-6 to TRBJ2-3; the D gene TCRdb calls, TRBD1, cannot be checked with no DNA. Per the germline V gene, CDR1 is SGHDT and CDR2 is YYEEEE. This CDR3 region has 16 residues. CDR3 amino acids: CASSLVYGTDTDTQYF.

V and J are TRBV5-1 and TRBJ2-7. The germline V gene encodes CDR1 SGHRS and CDR2 YFSETQ. The CDR3 runs 14 residues. CDR3 amino acids: CASSLDWGSYEQYF.

The CDR3 is CASSQEEKNTGELFF. The rearrangement joins TRBV14 to TRBJ2-2. Germline lookup yields CDR1 SGHDN and CDR2 FVKESK. The CDR3 has 15 amino acids.

V is TRBV6-6 and J is TRBJ1-4. The CDR3 has 14 residues. Looked up from germline, CDR1 is MNHNY and CDR2 is SVGAGI (reference sequence). The CDR3: CATRTFTTNEKLFF.

This chain connects TRBV24-1 to TRBJ2-1; TCRdb gives TRBD2 as the D gene, but with no DNA this cannot be confirmed. CDR1 and CDR2 (germline): KGHDR, SFDVKD. The CDR3 covers 15 residues. CDR3 loop: CATSGGALTYNEQFF.